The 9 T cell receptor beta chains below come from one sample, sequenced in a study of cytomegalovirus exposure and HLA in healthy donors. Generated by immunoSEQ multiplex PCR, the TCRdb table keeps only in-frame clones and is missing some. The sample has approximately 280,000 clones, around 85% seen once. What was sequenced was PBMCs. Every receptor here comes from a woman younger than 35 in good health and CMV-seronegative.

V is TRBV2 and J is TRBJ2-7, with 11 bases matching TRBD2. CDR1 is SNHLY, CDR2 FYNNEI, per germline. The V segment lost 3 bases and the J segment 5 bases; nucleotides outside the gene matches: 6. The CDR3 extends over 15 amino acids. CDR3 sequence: CASSERLAGRNEQYF. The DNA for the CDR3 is TGTGCCAGCAGTGAGAGACTAGCGGGGAGAAACGAGCAGTACTTC.

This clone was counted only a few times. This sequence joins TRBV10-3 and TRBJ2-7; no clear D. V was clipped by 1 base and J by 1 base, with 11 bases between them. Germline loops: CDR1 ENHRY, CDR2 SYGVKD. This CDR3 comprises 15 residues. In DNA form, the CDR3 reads TGTGCCATCAGTGAGTGGGCTGGCAGGTCCTACGAGCAGTACTTC. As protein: CAISEWAGRSYEQYF.

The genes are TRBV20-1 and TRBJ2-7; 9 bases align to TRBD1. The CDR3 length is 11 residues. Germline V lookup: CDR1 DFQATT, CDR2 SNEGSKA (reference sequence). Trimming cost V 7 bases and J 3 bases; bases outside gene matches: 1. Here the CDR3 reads CSGGQGYEQYF. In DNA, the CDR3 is TGCAGTGGGGGACAGGGCTACGAGCAGTACTTC.

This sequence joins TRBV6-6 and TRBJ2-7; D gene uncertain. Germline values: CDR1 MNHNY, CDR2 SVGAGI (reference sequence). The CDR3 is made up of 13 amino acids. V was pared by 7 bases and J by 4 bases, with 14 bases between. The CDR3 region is CASTPYPTYEQYF. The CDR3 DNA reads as TGTGCCAGCACCCCTTACCCTACTTACGAGCAGTACTTC.

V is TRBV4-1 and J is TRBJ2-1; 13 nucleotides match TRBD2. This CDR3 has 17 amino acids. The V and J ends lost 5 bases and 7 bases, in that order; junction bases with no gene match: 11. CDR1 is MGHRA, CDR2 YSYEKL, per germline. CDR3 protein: CASSLPSTSGGWNEQFF. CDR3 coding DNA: TGCGCCAGCAGCTTGCCGTCGACTAGCGGGGGGTGGAATGAGCAGTTCTTC.

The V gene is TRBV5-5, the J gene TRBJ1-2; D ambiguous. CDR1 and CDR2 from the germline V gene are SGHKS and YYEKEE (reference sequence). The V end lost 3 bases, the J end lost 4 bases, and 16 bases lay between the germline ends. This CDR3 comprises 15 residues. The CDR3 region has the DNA TGTGCCAGCAGCTCCTTGGAGGGCGCTTTCTATGGCTACACCTTC. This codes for CASSSLEGAFYGYTF.

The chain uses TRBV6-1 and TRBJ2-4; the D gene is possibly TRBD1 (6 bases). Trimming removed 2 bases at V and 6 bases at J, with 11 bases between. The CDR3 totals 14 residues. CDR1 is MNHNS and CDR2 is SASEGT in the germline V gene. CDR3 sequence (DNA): TGTGCCAGCAGTGAAAGAACAGGGAGAAACATTCAGTACTTC. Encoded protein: CASSERTGRNIQYF.

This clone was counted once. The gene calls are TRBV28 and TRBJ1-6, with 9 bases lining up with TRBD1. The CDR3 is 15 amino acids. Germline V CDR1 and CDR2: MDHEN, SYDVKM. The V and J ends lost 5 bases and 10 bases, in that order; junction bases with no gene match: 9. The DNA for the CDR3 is TGTGCCAGCAGTCCCCTGACAGGGGGAGACTCACCCCTCCACTTT. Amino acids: CASSPLTGGDSPLHF.

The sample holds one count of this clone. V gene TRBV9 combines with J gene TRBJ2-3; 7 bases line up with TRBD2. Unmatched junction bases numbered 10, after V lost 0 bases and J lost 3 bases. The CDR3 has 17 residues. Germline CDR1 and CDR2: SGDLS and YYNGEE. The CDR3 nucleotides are TGTGCCAGCAGCGTAGCCCTGACTAGCTATGTGACAGATACGCAGTATTTT. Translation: CASSVALTSYVTDTQYF.